Following are 11 T cell receptor beta chains from one sample sequenced in a study of molecular identifiers for immune sequencing clone quantification. TCRdb re-called the PCR reads with MiXCR, one entry per CDR3 protein. In the table there are tens of thousands of distinct CDR3 sequences, roughly 23% of which are singletons. Sequencing was done on a sample of naive CD8+ T cells from blood, with Jurkat cell RNA spiked in. Subset noted: FACS-sorted CD8+CD4-CCR7+CD45RA+ naive T cells. The source of these receptors is a human donor in good health. Some libraries in this study had Jurkat cell RNA spiked in.

This clonotype was found a few times. The rearrangement joins TRBV25-1 to TRBJ2-7, with D hard to call. Deletions cut 0 bases from V and 5 bases from J, with 5 bases between. The germline gives CDR1 MGHDK, CDR2 SYGVNS. The CDR3 covers 12 residues. The CDR3 loop reads CASSEYRDEQYF. The CDR3 nucleotides are TGTGCCAGCAGTGAATACCGGGACGAGCAGTACTTC.

This clonotype was picked up a small number of times. V is TRBV4-3 and J is TRBJ2-1, with 10 bases lining up with TRBD2. CDR3 length: 16 amino acids. The germline V gene encodes CDR1 LGHNA and CDR2 YSLEER. The junction had 5 bases not matched to a gene; V was cut back by 1 base and J by 5 bases. The CDR3 spells CASSQGTSGGHNEQFF. In DNA, the CDR3 is TGCGCCAGCAGCCAAGGGACTAGCGGCGGGCACAATGAGCAGTTCTTC.

In its sample, this clonotype was seen a few times. V gene TRBV5-1 combines with J gene TRBJ2-1; 7 positions agree with TRBD1. The V segment lost 2 bases and the J segment 8 bases; nucleotides outside the gene matches: 4. Looked up from germline, CDR1 is SGHRS and CDR2 is YFSETQ. The CDR3 is 13 residues long. Here the CDR3 reads CASSFYRGDEQFF. The CDR3 DNA follows: TGCGCCAGCAGCTTTTACAGGGGCGATGAGCAGTTCTTC.

This clonotype was counted ten times or more. This chain uses TRBV20-1 with TRBJ2-3; D not certain. Trimming stripped 0 bases from V and 7 bases from J, with 5 bases between. This CDR3 has 11 amino acids. CDR1 is DFQATT, CDR2 SNEGSKA, per germline (reference sequence). The CDR3 sequence: CSAREGNTQYF. CDR3 coding DNA: TGCAGTGCTAGAGAGGGGAATACGCAGTATTTT.

This clonotype was seen ten or more times. The chain carries TRBV7-6 and TRBJ2-3; D possibly corresponds to TRBD1 (5 bases). Trimming removed 7 bases from V and 5 bases from J, with 16 bases in between. Per the germline V gene, CDR1 is SGHVS and CDR2 is FNYEAQ. CDR3 length equals 14 residues. The DNA of the CDR3 is TGTGCCAGCACCCACCCAGGGTGGCAAGATACGCAGTATTTT. Translating gives CASTHPGWQDTQYF.

There are a few counts of this clonotype. The chain recombines TRBV12-3 or TRBV12-4 with TRBJ2-5; D perhaps matches TRBD2 (6 bases). V was cut by 4 bases and J by 0 bases, with 9 bases left in between. The CDR3 has 14 amino acids. The CDR3 DNA reads TGTGCCAGCAGTTCCCCGGGAGACCAAGAGACCCAGTACTTC. It yields the protein CASSSPGDQETQYF.

CDR3 bases: TGTGCCTTCCGTCTAGGGGAGACGGGGGCTTTCTTT. Its translation is CAFRLGETGAFF. The chain recombines TRBV30 with TRBJ1-1; a possible D gene is TRBD1 (5 bases). Trimming took 7 bases from V and 11 from J, leaving 20 bases between them. This CDR3 is 12 amino acids long. The germline gives CDR1 GTSNPN, CDR2 SVGIG (reference sequence).

Only a few counts were recorded for this clonotype. The V gene is TRBV7-3, the J gene TRBJ2-1; D remains ambiguous. V lost 2 bases and J lost 0, with 8 bases in between. Germline CDR1 SGHTA, CDR2 FQGTGA. The CDR3 sequence is 15 residues long. This CDR3 is CASSLQLSSYNEQFF. CDR3 coding DNA: TGTGCCAGCAGCTTACAACTAAGCTCCTACAATGAGCAGTTCTTC.

This clonotype was seen repeatedly, ten times or more. V usage is TRBV28 and J usage is TRBJ2-7; 7 bases match TRBD1. Per germline, CDR1 MDHEN and CDR2 SYDVKM. The V gene end was trimmed by 3 bases and the J gene end by 4 bases; junction bases not matched to a gene: 9. The CDR3 sequence is 15 residues long. The CDR3 spells CASSFHRQGVYEQYF. The DNA of the CDR3 is TGTGCCAGCAGTTTCCACCGGCAGGGGGTTTACGAGCAGTACTTC.

This chain links TRBV29-1 with TRBJ1-1; D is uncertain. Germline V gene lookup returns CDR1 SQVTM and CDR2 ANQGSEA. Trimming left V 3 bases short and J 5 bases short, with 4 bases between. The CDR3 covers 10 residues. CDR3 bases: TGCAGCGTTGACGGTACTGAAGCTTTCTTT. Translating it yields CSVDGTEAFF.

This clonotype was seen repeatedly, ten times or more. This chain links TRBV14 with TRBJ1-2; D unclear. CDR1 is SGHDN and CDR2 is FVKESK in the germline V gene. This CDR3 region has 15 residues. Trimming shortened V by 1 base and J by 4 bases, and 13 bases separated the two germline ends. The DNA for the CDR3 is TGTGCCAGCAGCCAAGTCCGGGGTTGGCCCTATGGCTACACCTTC. It encodes CASSQVRGWPYGYTF.